This T cell receptor beta chain was obtained from a study of OX40 agonist ivuxolimab in advanced cancers. Across the whole study: In this cohort, patients received ivuxolimab, an agonistic anti-OX40 (CD134) antibody.

Per the germline V gene, CDR1 is SGDLS and CDR2 is YYNGEE. V was trimmed by 1 base and J by 1 base, leaving 11 bases between them. This CDR3 region has 16 residues. Measured with immunoSEQ multiplex PCR; TCRdb has only the in-frame clones, and not every one. The data contain under 80,000 clones, roughly 93% of them seen just once; the ten biggest clones take up approximately 0.32%. This receptor was identified in an adult with an advanced solid tumor such as melanoma, head and neck, liver or kidney cancer. This chain links TRBV9 with TRBJ2-2; either TRBD1 or TRBD2 may supply D (6 bases each). The starting material was CD4+ or CD8+ T cells sorted from blood, obtained in a trial of the OX40 agonist ivuxolimab. The CDR3 region is CASSVRGDLNTGELFF. The CDR3 DNA reads TGTGCCAGCAGCGTAAGGGGGGATCTGAACACCGGGGAGCTGTTTTTT.